This TCR beta chain was found in a study of CD8+ T cells in alopecia areata. Overall study context: Administration of oral tofacitinib to treated patients was at 5 to 10 mg twice daily.

The authors extracted RNA and reverse transcribed it into cDNA as the sequencing template. Data came from immunoSEQ multiplex PCR; TCRdb stores just in-frame clones and leaves some out. The sample shows over 150,000 clones, about 60% of them seen only once. Peripheral blood and lesional scalp punch biopsies were taken from alopecia areata patients. Notes on the study in general: Across lesional scalp, and particularly alopecia totalis/universalis, clonality surpassed that of normal scalp.

The CDR3 loop spans 15 amino acids. The trim removed 4 bases at V and 3 bases at J, leaving 8 bases unmatched. The V gene's germline CDR1 is SGHRS and CDR2 YFSETQ. As concerns this clone: What it binds is not known.

The sample consisted of CD4+ T cells sorted from blood, taken at week 0. The chain combines TRBV5-1 with TRBJ2-7; 9 bases map to TRBD1. The TCR sequence derives from a human donor with alopecia areata. Here the CDR3 DNA reads TGCGCCAGCAGCAAAGGGACAGGGACCTTCTACGAGCAGTACTTC. This translates into CASSKGTGTFYEQYF.